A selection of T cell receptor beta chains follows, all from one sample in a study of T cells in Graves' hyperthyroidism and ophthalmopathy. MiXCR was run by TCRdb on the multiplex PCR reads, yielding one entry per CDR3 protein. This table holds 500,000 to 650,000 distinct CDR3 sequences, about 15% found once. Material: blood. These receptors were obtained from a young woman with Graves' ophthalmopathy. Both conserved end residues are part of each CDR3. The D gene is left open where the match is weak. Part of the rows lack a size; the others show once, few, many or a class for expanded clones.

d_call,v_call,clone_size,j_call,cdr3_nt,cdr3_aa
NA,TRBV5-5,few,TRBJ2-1,TGTGCCAGCAGCTTGGTTTGGGGGGCCGGCCAGTTCTTC,CASSLVWGAGQFF
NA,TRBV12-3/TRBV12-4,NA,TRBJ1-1,TGTGCCAGCAGGACCAACAGAGGATGGAACACTGAAGCTTTCTTT,CASRTNRGWNTEAFF
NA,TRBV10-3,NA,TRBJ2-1,TGTGCCATCCGGGGCGGCCTAGACAACAATGAGCAGTTCTTC,CAIRGGLDNNEQFF
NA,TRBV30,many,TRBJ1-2,TGTGCCGGAAAACTGGGAGGGGGTGGCTACACCTTC,CAGKLGGGGYTF
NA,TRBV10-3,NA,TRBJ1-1,TGTGCCATCAGCGCCACGGGTTTAGGGGAAGCTTTCTTT,CAISATGLGEAFF
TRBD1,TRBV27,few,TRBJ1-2,TGTGCCAGCAGGGACCGGGACAGGGTCTATGGCTACACCTTC,CASRDRDRVYGYTF
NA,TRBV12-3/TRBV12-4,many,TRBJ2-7,TGTGCCAGCAGTAAAGTGGAGAGCTACGAGCAGTACTTC,CASSKVESYEQYF
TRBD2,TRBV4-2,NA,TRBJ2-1,TGTGCCAGCAGCCGCCGTGGTGAGGGCCTACTAGCGGGAGTCTACAATGAGCAGTTCTTC,CASSRRGEGLLAGVYNEQFF
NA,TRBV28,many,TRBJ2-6,TGTGCCAGCAGTGTATACAGGGCCGCTGGGGCCAACGTCCTGACTTTC,CASSVYRAAGANVLTF
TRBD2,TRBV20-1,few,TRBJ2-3,TGCAGTGCCTCTCGGGGGGGGGATACGCAGTATTTT,CSASRGGDTQYF
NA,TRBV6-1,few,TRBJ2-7,TGTGCCATCGCGGGCTTCCCCTACGAGCAGTACTTC,CAIAGFPYEQYF
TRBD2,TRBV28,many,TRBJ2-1,TGTGCCAGCCTCAGCGGGAGTCCCTACAATGAGCAGTTCTTC,CASLSGSPYNEQFF
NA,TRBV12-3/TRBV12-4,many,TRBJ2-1,TGTGCCAGCACCCCCCGCAGCTCCTACAATGAGCAGTTCTTC,CASTPRSSYNEQFF
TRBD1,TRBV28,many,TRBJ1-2,TGTGCCAGCAGTCCAAGGGGGCCCGGTCATGGCTACACCTTC,CASSPRGPGHGYTF
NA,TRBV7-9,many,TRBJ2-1,TGTGCCAGCAGCTTAGGGGCCAGGAACCCTTACAATGAGCAGTTCTTC,CASSLGARNPYNEQFF
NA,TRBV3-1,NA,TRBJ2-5,TGTGCCAGCTGGTTGTTAGACGGCCTCAAGACCCAGTACTTC,CASWLLDGLKTQYF
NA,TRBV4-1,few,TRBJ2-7,TGCGCCAGCAGCCAAGGGGCCAGGGGATCCTACGAGCAGTACTTC,CASSQGARGSYEQYF
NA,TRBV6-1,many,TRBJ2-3,TGTGCCAGCAACAAACAGGGAGGGGGCACAGATACGCAGTATTTT,CASNKQGGGTDTQYF
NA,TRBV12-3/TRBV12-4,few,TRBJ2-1,TGTGCCAGCAGTCTTGGACAAGCCCCTGAGCAGTTCTTC,CASSLGQAPEQFF
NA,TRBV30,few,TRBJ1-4,TGTGCCTGGAGTGTACAACGAACAACTAATGAAAAACTGTTTTTT,CAWSVQRTTNEKLFF
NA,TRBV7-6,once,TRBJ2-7,TGTGCCAGCAGCTTAGGGGAACTAACTTACGAGCAGTACTTC,CASSLGELTYEQYF
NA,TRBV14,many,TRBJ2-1,TGTGCCAGCAGCCAACAGGGGACCGCCCACAATGAGCAGTTCTTC,CASSQQGTAHNEQFF
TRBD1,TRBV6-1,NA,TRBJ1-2,TGTGCCAGCACCTACCCGGAGGGACAGGCGGACTATGGCTACACCTTC,CASTYPEGQADYGYTF
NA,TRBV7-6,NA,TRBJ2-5,TGTGCCAGCAGCAAACACGGCGCGGGAAAGACCCAGTACTTC,CASSKHGAGKTQYF
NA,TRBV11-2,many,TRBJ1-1,TGTGCCAGCAGCCCTACGGGAATCGAAGCTTTCTTT,CASSPTGIEAFF
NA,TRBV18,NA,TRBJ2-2,TGTGCCAGCTCACCAGACGGAGAGAACACCGGGGAGCTGTTTTTT,CASSPDGENTGELFF
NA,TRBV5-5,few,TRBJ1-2,TGTGCCAGCAGCTTGGAAACAATCTATGGCTACACCTTC,CASSLETIYGYTF
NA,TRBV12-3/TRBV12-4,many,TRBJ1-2,TGTGCCAGCAGTTTAGGCTATAATGGTAACTATGGCTACACCTTC,CASSLGYNGNYGYTF
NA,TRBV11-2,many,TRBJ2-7,TGTGCCAGCAGCTTAGATTACAGCCCCTACGAGCAGTACTTC,CASSLDYSPYEQYF
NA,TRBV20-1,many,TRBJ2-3,TGCAGTGCTGAGAGACCCAGCGGTGATACGCAGTATTTT,CSAERPSGDTQYF
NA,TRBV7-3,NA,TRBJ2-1,TGTGCCAGCAGCTTAATCTCTAGCCCCTCCTACAATGAGCAGTTCTTC,CASSLISSPSYNEQFF
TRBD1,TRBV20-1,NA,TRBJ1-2,TGCAGTGCAACACAGGGGGGGGACTATGGCTACACCTTC,CSATQGGDYGYTF
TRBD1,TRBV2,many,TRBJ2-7,TGTGCCAGCAGTGGTCGACAGGGTGGCGAGCAGTACTTC,CASSGRQGGEQYF
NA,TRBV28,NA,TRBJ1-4,TGTGCCGGTGGACAGCTTAATGAAAAACTGTTTTTT,CAGGQLNEKLFF
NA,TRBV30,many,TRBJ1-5,TGTGCCTGGAGTCCAACTGGGGCAGGGTGGGATCAGCCCCAGCATTTT,CAWSPTGAGWDQPQHF
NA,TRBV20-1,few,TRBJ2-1,TGCAGTGCAAATATGGACGCTAGCTCCTACAATGAGCAGTTCTTC,CSANMDASSYNEQFF
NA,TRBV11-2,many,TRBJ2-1,TGTGCCAGCAGCAAAGGGGGGCCAGGGGCGGACAATGAGCAGTTCTTC,CASSKGGPGADNEQFF
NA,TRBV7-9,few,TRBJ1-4,TGTGCCAGCAGCGCCAGTTACAGGCCGAATGAAAAACTGTTTTTT,CASSASYRPNEKLFF
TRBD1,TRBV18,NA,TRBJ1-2,TGTGCCAGCTCACTCAGGAGGTCCGGGACAGGGGAAAGTTATGGCTACACCTTC,CASSLRRSGTGESYGYTF
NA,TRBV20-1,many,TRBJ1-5,TGCAGTGCTATAACCAGGGAGGCTCAGCCCCAGCATTTT,CSAITREAQPQHF
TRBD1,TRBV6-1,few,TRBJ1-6,TGTGCCAGCAGCGAAGCCCAAATCCGGGACAGGAATTCACCCCTCCACTTT,CASSEAQIRDRNSPLHF